The source of this T cell receptor (beta chain) is a study of a mutant IDH1 vaccine in newly diagnosed glioma (dated by TCRdb to the early 2020s). Concerning the study at large: In the chemotherapy-containing groups, vaccination started alongside temozolomide cycles, whereas in patients who had radiotherapy alone it started 4-6 weeks after radiotherapy. Of the approximately 33 treated patients, roughly 60% were male and about 38% were female, and the mean age was around 40 years. Prior to enrollment, standard therapy consisting of radiotherapy alone, temozolomide alone, or radiochemotherapy with temozolomide had been administered to patients, with the combination being received by most patients. Visit V12 was the week-35 safety follow-up and visit V13 was the week-47 end of study. Peripheral blood was drawn at six visits: V03 (baseline), V05, V07, V10, V12 and V13. Longitudinal TCRB deep sequencing was performed for 20 to 30 treated patients wherever samples were available for exploratory analyses.

As regards this clone: Which antigen it targets is not known. No base qualities exist here, and no much larger clone lies one base off it.

What this sample's time point label stands for: week 47, end of study. Each vaccine dose was 300 ug of a 20-mer mutant IDH1 peptide in Montanide, given subcutaneously with topical imiquimod. Patients were given eight vaccinations, in weeks 1, 3, 5, 7, 11, 15, 19 and 23, which matched visits V03 through V10. All donors had newly diagnosed IDH1-mutant astrocytomas of WHO grade 3 or 4 that showed loss of nuclear ATRX. The samples were drawn from NOA16, a multicentre, single-arm, open-label phase I trial in Germany that tested a mutant IDH1 peptide vaccine in humans for the first time. Genomic DNA for TCRB sequencing was isolated from EDTA blood with the DNeasy Blood and Tissue Kit. Receptor amplification or capture employed the immunoSEQ multiplex PCR assay. Rearranged TCR beta chain sequences were amplified with the hsTCRB Kit following the manufacturer's protocol. Sequencing of TCRB libraries was carried out on an Illumina MiSeq. The authors' analysis ran thus. The proprietary platform of the kit vendor was used for demultiplexing, trimming and gene mapping. TCRdb provides this immuneACCESS table in a form limited to in-frame rearrangements. Some clones are lacking; in checked studies, under half of them reflect an unresolved V gene, and why the rest are absent is not known. From that table come the V and J calls and clone size; the DNA was used to work out D and trimming. The sample includes some 20,000 clones, with 84% observed a single time. The biggest ten clones account for roughly 2.8% of the sample.

Overall results and qualifications from the work: Pseudoprogression seemed to be unrelated to changes in the top peripheral T cell clonotypes found by TCRB sequencing. The authors stated that sample limitations prevented analyses of patient blood samples from being reproduced. Vaccine-induced immune responses across multiple MHC alleles were detected in over 85% of patients. Selection of PBMC samples for TCRB deep sequencing was based on availability.

This clonotype originated in a man between 35 and 55 years old with glioma. Sequencing was performed on PBMCs, taken from a glioma patient whose treatment included an IDH1 peptide vaccine.

The sequence in DNA is TGCAGCGTTGAGGGGGAAGGGGGGGCTCAAGAGACCCAGTACTTC. Translated, it gives CSVEGEGGAQETQYF. This receptor chain uses TRBV29-1 and TRBJ2-5, with TRBD2 as a weak D call on 7 bases. V is pared back by 3 bases and J by 2 bases, with 16 bases lying between the germline termini. Reading the germline V gene gives CDR1 SQVTM and CDR2 ANQGSEA. The CDR3 sequence holds 15 residues, the cysteine and phenylalanine included. Only the CDR3 DNA stays, 45 bases, in frame from base 1.